Here is one T cell receptor beta chain with its context. Trimming took off 0 bases at V and 2 bases at J, with 10 bases between the two ends. This CDR3 is built from 15 residues. Germline V gives CDR1 MDHEN, CDR2 SYDVKM. Under the authors' procedure: Nucleated cell counts were estimated from reference gene primer amplification. Sequencing used immunoSEQ multiplex PCR; TCRdb keeps in-frame clones, though not all of them. That table is the source of V, J and clone size, and D and trimming were worked out from the DNA. The profile shows approximately 92,000 clones, around 88% of them singletons. In Seattle, patients joined the study during active infection and were tracked longitudinally. The data derive from a study of blood T cell repertoires in COVID-19. Background on the study: Sites in the United States, Italy and Spain provided acute and convalescent COVID-19 samples.

The source is a woman in her sixties or seventies with COVID-19, enrolled during active disease. Sample: peripheral blood. V usage is TRBV28 and J usage is TRBJ1-1; tentative D call: TRBD1 (5 bases). CDR3 sequence (DNA): TGTGCCAGCAGTTTATGGTCAGGGATAAACACTGAAGCTTTCTTT. Amino acid sequence: CASSLWSGINTEAFF.